This entry is about one TCR beta chain. No antigen is known for it. The source of the sample is a study of T cell responses to AZD1222 COVID-19 vaccine. Study findings and constraints: Repertoire sampling occurred only after the peak T cell response. Along spike, vaccine-associated CD4 TCRs were found throughout, with dominance at 160-218 and 743-854. At baseline, just a handful of AZD1222 recipients tested seropositive.

V shed 5 bases and J shed 7 bases, with 15 bases lying between them. This CDR3 region has 13 residues. CDR1 is MDHEN, CDR2 SYDVKM, per germline. Repertoires were generated with immunoSEQ multiplex PCR, while TCRdb's copy carries only in-frame clones and drops some. Seen here are roughly 200,000 clones, 90% to 95% observed once, and the top ten hold 0.8% to 1.3%. Sequenced material: peripheral blood, taken 28 days after the second dose of the MenACWY control vaccine. V usage is TRBV28 and J usage is TRBJ2-7; weak D call: TRBD2 (5 bases). This receptor was identified in an adult who received the MenACWY meningococcal vaccine as a control. DNA of the CDR3: TGTGCCAGCAGTCTGAGGGTCCAGAGGGAGCAGTACTTC. Its translation is CASSLRVQREQYF. The variable domain in full, with the rest retrieved from reference TRBV28 and TRBJ2-7, is DVKVTQSSRYLVKRTGEKVFLECVQDMDHENMFWYRQDPGLGLRLIYFSYDVKMKEKGDIPEGYSVSREKKERFSLILESASTNQTSMYLCASSLRVQREQYFGPGTRLTVT.